These 2 T cell receptor beta chains were all obtained from the same sample, sequenced in a study of blood T cell repertoires in COVID-19 (dated by TCRdb to the early 2020s). Library preparation was by the immunoSEQ multiplex PCR assay. The table was pulled from immuneACCESS by TCRdb, which kept in-frame rearrangements only. Such tables lose some clones; where checked, under half of the loss comes from unresolved V genes, and the rest has no known cause. Within this sample are about 250,000 clones, with nearly 90% of them counted one time only. The biggest ten clones account for 2% to 2.5% of the sample. Sequencing was done on a sample of peripheral blood. Receptors were obtained from a woman aged 55-75 years with COVID-19, enrolled during active disease.

CDR3 bases: TGCGCCAGCAGCTTGCAGGGGCCCGTCACAGATACGCAGTATTTT. Its translation is CASSLQGPVTDTQYF. This chain joins TRBV5-1 and TRBJ2-3, with D tentatively TRBD1 (6 bases). V was cut by 1 base and J by 2 bases, with 11 bases left in between. Germline values: CDR1 SGHRS, CDR2 YFSETQ. This CDR3 is 15 amino acids long.

This clone was seen a single time. This rearrangement joins TRBV5-4 to TRBJ1-2; 8 bases agree with TRBD1. The CDR3 is 13 residues long. CDR1 and CDR2 (germline): SGHNT, YYREEE (reference sequence). The J segment lost 2 bases and the V segment lost 4 bases, leaving 1 base of the junction unmatched. The DNA of the CDR3 is TGTGCCAGCAGCCGGGACAGGAACTATGGCTACACCTTC. Translated, it gives CASSRDRNYGYTF.